The TCR beta chain described here comes from a study of radiotherapy plus CTLA-4 blockade in lung cancer. Study in general: Overall, around 19% of patients showed an objective response, while about 31% attained disease control.

Study-wide results and limits: Early blood T cell clone dynamics, with interferon-beta, were reported to best predict response. TCR clones from tumors expanded in blood after radiotherapy plus ipilimumab.

With ipilimumab providing CTLA-4 blockade, focal radiation was administered to patients who had chemo-refractory metastatic non-small-cell lung cancer. CDR3 length: 14 residues. Trimming took off 4 bases at V and 1 base at J, with 7 bases between the two ends. The germline V gene encodes CDR1 MNHEY and CDR2 SMNVEV (reference sequence). Concerning this clone itself: Its antigen is as yet unknown.

The method was immunoSEQ multiplex PCR; TCRdb's version includes in-frame clones alone and lacks a portion of them. The sample consists of about 55,000 clones, 82% of them appearing once. Sequences were derived from peripheral blood, sampled from a patient treated with radiotherapy plus ipilimumab. This receptor was identified in a human donor with non-small cell lung cancer whose response to radiotherapy plus ipilimumab could not be evaluated. The rearrangement uses TRBV27 and TRBJ2-2; possible D gene TRBD2, 5 bases. CDR3 amino acids: CASSYRGNTGELFF. The CDR3 bases are TGTGCCAGCAGTTACCGGGGGAACACCGGGGAGCTGTTTTTT.